Following are 21 T cell receptor beta chains from one sample sequenced in a study of ipilimumab plus nivolumab after autologous stem cell transplantation. Profiling relied on immunoSEQ multiplex PCR, and the TCRdb table lists in-frame clones only, not all of them. This table has some 22,000 clones, 77% appearing once. The sequencing here drew on PBMCs, taken in a trial of ipilimumab plus nivolumab as post-transplant consolidation. All receptors come from a male donor with diffuse large B-cell lymphoma.

The CDR3 region is CAISEPGQGFYGYTF. The CDR3 nucleotides are TGTGCCATCAGTGAGCCCGGACAGGGTTTCTATGGCTACACCTTC. The rearrangement links TRBV10-3 to TRBJ1-2; TRBD1 agrees at 8 bases. The germline V gene has CDR1 ENHRY and CDR2 SYGVKD. Unmatched junction bases numbered 6, after V lost 2 bases and J lost 4 bases. The CDR3 spans 15 residues.

The CDR3 here is CASSAQDSTDTQYF. CDR3 nucleotide sequence: TGCGCCAGCAGCGCCCAGGACAGCACAGATACGCAGTATTTT. The J gene is TRBJ2-3, the V gene TRBV5-1; D call uncertain. The CDR3 is 14 residues long. The V end lost 4 bases, the J end lost 0 bases, and 9 bases lay between the germline ends. CDR1 SGHRS and CDR2 YFSETQ come from the germline V gene.

The chain joins TRBV7-2 to TRBJ2-3, with D possibly being TRBD2 (7 bases). Germline CDR1 SGHTA, CDR2 FQGNSA. V was cut by 1 base and J by 7 bases, with 15 bases left in between. This CDR3 is built from 15 residues. In nucleotides, the CDR3 is TGTGCCAGCAGCTTAGGCGGGGGCCTATCGAATACGCAGTATTTT. Translated, it gives CASSLGGGLSNTQYF.

This clone was seen a few times. The V and J genes are TRBV7-3 and TRBJ2-3; 7 bases fit TRBD2. There are 15 residues in the CDR3. Germline V gene lookup returns CDR1 SGHTA and CDR2 FQGTGA. After removal of 3 bases from V and 1 base from J, the junction contained 4 bases not matched to a gene. The CDR3 DNA follows: TGTGCCAGCAGCTTTATGGCGGGGGGCACAGATACGCAGTATTTT. It translates to CASSFMAGGTDTQYF.

This clone was detected a few times. Different DNA sequences within this sample yield the same CDR3. J is TRBJ1-1 and V is TRBV18; no clear D. The V and J ends lost 6 bases and 3 bases respectively, with 17 bases between them. The CDR3 is made up of 15 amino acids. Germline V gene sequence: CDR1 KGHSH, CDR2 LQKENI. CDR3 bases: TGTGCCAGCTCGGCGGGTCCCAGATCGTACACTGAAGCTTTCTTT. This codes for CASSAGPRSYTEAFF.

V usage is TRBV7-2 and J usage is TRBJ2-7; D is undetermined. V was pared by 5 bases and J by 4 bases, with 21 bases between. The length of the CDR3 is 16 residues. Germline CDR1 is SGHTA and CDR2 is FQGNSA. The CDR3 sequence: CASSGPPRVVRYEQYF. The CDR3 DNA sequence: TGTGCCAGCAGCGGACCCCCTCGGGTGGTTCGTTACGAGCAGTACTTC.

V gene TRBV4-1 combines with J gene TRBJ2-3, with 8 bases lining up with TRBD2. The germline CDR1 and CDR2 sequences are MGHRA and YSYEKL. The CDR3 sequence is 16 residues long. The ends lost 2 bases at V and 1 base at J; junction bases unmatched: 5. The CDR3 DNA reads as TGCGCCAGCAGCCAAACGGGGGGGCCAGGCACAGATACGCAGTATTTT. It codes for CASSQTGGPGTDTQYF.

J is TRBJ2-1 and V is TRBV15, with 7 bases lining up with TRBD1. The CDR3 has 15 amino acids. The V gene end was trimmed by 0 bases and the J gene end by 8 bases; junction bases not matched to a gene: 7. Per germline, CDR1 LNHNV and CDR2 YYDKDF (reference sequence). The chain's CDR3 is CATSREGTDRDEQFF. The CDR3 nucleotides read TGTGCCACCAGCAGAGAAGGGACCGACAGGGATGAGCAGTTCTTC.

In this sample, this clone turned up once. The rearrangement uses TRBV6-1 and TRBJ1-1; TRBD1 aligns across 10 bases. J was trimmed by 10 bases and V by 0 bases; bases with no gene match: 5. The CDR3 is made up of 14 amino acids. Germline CDR1 MNHNS, CDR2 SASEGT. Written as DNA, the CDR3 is TGTGCCAGCAGTGAAGCTCGGACAGGGGGGAGAGCTTTCTTT. Amino acids: CASSEARTGGRAFF.

This clone was seen once. The rearrangement joins TRBV5-8 to TRBJ1-5, with unresolved D. The length of the CDR3 is 15 residues. V was pared by 4 bases and J by 0 bases, with 11 bases between. CDR1 is SGHTS and CDR2 is YDEGEE in the germline V gene. CDR3 sequence: CASSQTPNSNQPQHF. CDR3 DNA: TGTGCCAGCAGCCAGACTCCGAATAGCAATCAGCCCCAGCATTTT.

This clone was found a few times. The rearrangement uses TRBV5-5 and TRBJ2-7; D call uncertain. The CDR3 is 12 residues long. Trimming shortened V by 3 bases and J by 3 bases, and 7 bases separated the two germline ends. Germline V gives CDR1 SGHKS, CDR2 YYEKEE (reference sequence). The CDR3 DNA follows: TGTGCCAGCAGCTACGAACACTACGAGCAGTACTTC. Amino acids: CASSYEHYEQYF.

The V call is TRBV7-2, the J call TRBJ2-1, with a tentative D call TRBD2 (7 bases). V lost 7 bases and J 7 bases, leaving 23 bases between the germline ends. Germline V gene data show CDR1 as SGHTA and CDR2 as FQGNSA. The CDR3 spans 16 residues. CDR3 loop: CASTGGGVTGVNEQFF. CDR3 DNA sequence: TGTGCCAGCACCGGAGGGGGGGTGACAGGAGTAAATGAGCAGTTCTTC.

The rearrangement uses TRBV28 and TRBJ1-3; D unresolved. Germline values: CDR1 MDHEN, CDR2 SYDVKM. The CDR3 consists of 16 residues. V dropped 2 bases and J dropped 2 bases, with 13 bases sitting between them. CDR3: CASSLAYRRTGNTIYF. The CDR3 nucleotides read TGTGCCAGCAGTTTAGCATACCGCCGAACTGGAAACACCATATATTTT.

Only a few counts were recorded for this clone. This chain links TRBV9 with TRBJ1-3; unclear D gene. The CDR3 sequence is 13 residues long. V lost 0 bases and J 3 bases, leaving 4 bases between the germline ends. Germline V gene lookup returns CDR1 SGDLS and CDR2 YYNGEE. In DNA form, the CDR3 reads TGTGCCAGCAGCGTAGATCTTGGAAACACCATATATTTT. It translates to CASSVDLGNTIYF.

This rearrangement joins TRBV13 to TRBJ1-2; possible D gene TRBD1, 5 bases. The CDR3 loop spans 13 amino acids. V was shortened by 5 bases and J by 2 bases, with 9 bases between the two germline ends. Looked up from germline, CDR1 is PRHDT and CDR2 is FYEKMQ (reference sequence). CDR3: CASSRGFNYGYTF. CDR3 in DNA: TGTGCCAGCAGCAGGGGATTCAACTATGGCTACACCTTC.

The chain carries TRBV30 and TRBJ2-2; maybe TRBD2 (6 bases). Trimming pared 5 bases from V and 2 bases from J, leaving 12 bases between. Germline V lookup: CDR1 GTSNPN, CDR2 SVGIG (reference sequence). CDR3 length: 14 amino acids. The DNA of the CDR3 is TGTGCCTGGGGGAGGTACGGCAACACCGGGGAGCTGTTTTTT. It is translated as CAWGRYGNTGELFF.

CDR3 in amino acids: CASSLGTSGTDTQYF. The CDR3 nucleotides are TGTGCCAGCAGCTTAGGGACTAGCGGCACAGATACGCAGTATTTT. The rearrangement links TRBV7-8 to TRBJ2-3; TRBD2 matches 9 bases. This CDR3 comprises 15 residues. The V gene's germline CDR1 is SGHVS and CDR2 FQNEAQ. Unmatched junction bases numbered 0, after V lost 1 base and J lost 1 base.

Here the CDR3 reads CASSQERGLSYEQYF. In DNA, the CDR3 is TGCGCCAGCAGCCAAGAACGAGGGCTTTCCTACGAGCAGTACTTC. The V gene is TRBV4-1, the J gene TRBJ2-7, with TRBD2 as a possible D gene (5 bases). Trimming took 0 bases from V and 1 from J, leaving 10 bases between them. The CDR3 length is 15 residues. Germline V gene lookup returns CDR1 MGHRA and CDR2 YSYEKL.

This clone has a single count. V is TRBV28 and J is TRBJ2-3; maybe TRBD1 (6 bases). Germline loops: CDR1 MDHEN, CDR2 SYDVKM. CDR3 length equals 14 residues. Trimming cost V 8 bases and J 2 bases, with 14 bases left between them. CDR3 DNA sequence: TGTGCCAGCCGGGACACAGGAAACACAGATACGCAGTATTTT. This sequence encodes CASRDTGNTDTQYF.

This clone has only a few counts. This chain joins TRBV19 and TRBJ2-2; 10 bases fit TRBD1. Germline V gene sequence: CDR1 LNHDA, CDR2 SQIVND (reference sequence). Germline trimming cut 5 bases from V and 2 bases from J; bases unmatched to any gene: 5. This CDR3 is built from 16 residues. CDR3 region: CASSSGTGANTGELFF. Written as DNA, the CDR3 is TGTGCCAGTAGTTCCGGGACAGGGGCTAACACCGGGGAGCTGTTTTTT. Full variable domain (outside the CDR3, taken from reference TRBV19 and TRBJ2-2): DGGITQSPKYLFRKEGQNVTLSCEQNLNHDAMYWYRQDPGQGLRLIYYSQIVNDFQKGDIAEGYSVSREKKESFPLTVTSAQKNPTAFYLCASSSGTGANTGELFFGEGSRLTVL.

The chain carries TRBV4-1 and TRBJ2-3, with D perhaps assigned TRBD1 or TRBD2 (5 bases each). Trimming pared 0 bases from V and 0 bases from J, leaving 25 bases between. Germline CDR1 MGHRA, CDR2 YSYEKL. The CDR3 length is 21 residues. The CDR3 sequence is CASSQDAIRGRRRASTDTQYF. Written as DNA, the CDR3 is TGCGCCAGCAGCCAAGATGCCATTCGGGGCAGAAGACGAGCTAGCACAGATACGCAGTATTTT.